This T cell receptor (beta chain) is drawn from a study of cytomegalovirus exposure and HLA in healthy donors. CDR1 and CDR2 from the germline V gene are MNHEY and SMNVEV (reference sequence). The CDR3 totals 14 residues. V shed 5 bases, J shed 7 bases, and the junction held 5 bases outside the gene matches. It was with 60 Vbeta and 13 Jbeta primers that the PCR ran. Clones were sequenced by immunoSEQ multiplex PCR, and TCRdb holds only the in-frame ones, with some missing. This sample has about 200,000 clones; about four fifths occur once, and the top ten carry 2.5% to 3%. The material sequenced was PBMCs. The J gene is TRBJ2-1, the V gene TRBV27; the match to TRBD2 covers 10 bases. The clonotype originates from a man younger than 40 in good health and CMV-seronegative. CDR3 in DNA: TGTGCCAGCAGTAATAGCGGGGGGCGAAATGAGCAGTTCTTC. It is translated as CASSNSGGRNEQFF.